One T cell receptor (beta chain) is described in this entry. The data stem from a study of blood T cell repertoires in COVID-19. For the study at large: Collection of acute and convalescent COVID-19 samples took place in the United States, Italy and Spain. PBMCs, B-cell-depleted T cells, or T cells were the source of the cDNA or gDNA that made up the material.

The repertoire was sequenced with immunoSEQ multiplex PCR; TCRdb's copy has only in-frame clones and lacks some. The table shows about 320,000 clones, with around 85% occurring only once. Germline assignment: CDR1 KGHSH and CDR2 LQKENI. The length of the CDR3 is 15 residues. V dropped 3 bases and J dropped 1 base, with 12 bases sitting between them. This rearrangement joins TRBV18 to TRBJ1-2, with a weak D call TRBD1 (6 bases). Sequenced input: peripheral blood. The clonotype was recovered from a human donor in a cohort sampled during active COVID-19. The CDR3 protein is CASSPPGEINYGYTF. The CDR3 nucleotides read TGTGCCAGCTCACCTCCAGGGGAGATTAACTATGGCTACACCTTC.